This T cell receptor (beta chain) was identified during a study of T cells in Graves' hyperthyroidism and ophthalmopathy. Findings and caveats of the study: Before onset, ophthalmopathy was predicted by the model a median around 6 months earlier.

The sample holds many counts of this clonotype. Its antigen is as yet unknown. TCR beta CDR3 sequences were amplified from RNA transcripts. HTBI primers drove first-round RT-PCR of the TCR CDR3. TCRdb analysed the multiplex PCR reads with MiXCR anew, one entry per CDR3 protein. The table includes fewer than 400,000 distinct CDR3 sequences, 16% detected once. CDR1 LGHDT and CDR2 YNNKEL come from the germline V gene (reference sequence). The CDR3 loop spans 16 amino acids. V lost 4 bases and J 5 bases, leaving 18 bases between the germline ends. Source material: blood. The sequence derives from a man younger than 40 with Graves' hyperthyroidism. V usage is TRBV3-1 and J usage is TRBJ2-1; perhaps TRBD2 as D (6 bases). CDR3 DNA: TGTGCCAGCAGCCCCCATAGCGCGGGAAGCCACAATGAGCAGTTCTTC. Residues: CASSPHSAGSHNEQFF.